The 6 T cell receptor beta chains below were found in one sample sequenced in a study of human CD4 T cells and Enterobacteriaceae. Memory CD4+ T cells were sorted as all CD4+ cells except CD45RA+CCR7+CD95- naive cells, over 95% pure. Some clones are missing from TCRdb's copy, which holds only in-frame ones; the method was immunoSEQ multiplex PCR. The sample holds some 30,000 clones, roughly four fifths seen once. Sequencing input: memory CD4+ T cells from blood. These receptors all come from a human donor in good health.

This clone was observed a handful of times. The chain combines TRBV7-9 with TRBJ2-5; no reliable D call. V lost 1 base, J lost 0 bases, and 6 bases lay in between. The CDR3 has 14 residues. Germline V CDR1 and CDR2: SEHNR, FQNEAQ (reference sequence). CDR3 sequence: CASSLDSHQETQYF. For the CDR3, the DNA is TGTGCCAGCAGCTTAGACTCCCACCAAGAGACCCAGTACTTC.

The chain recombines TRBV9 with TRBJ2-2, with a weak D call TRBD1 (6 bases). The CDR3 has 15 residues. Per the germline V gene, CDR1 is SGDLS and CDR2 is YYNGEE. Trimming removed 3 bases at V and 1 base at J, with 10 bases between. CDR3 in DNA: TGTGCCAGCAGCGCAGTGACAGGGAACACCGGGGAGCTGTTTTTT. Protein sequence: CASSAVTGNTGELFF.

V usage is TRBV7-2 and J usage is TRBJ2-7; D uncertain. Trimming took 0 bases from V and 6 from J, leaving 18 bases between them. CDR3 length: 16 amino acids. Germline V gene data show CDR1 as SGHTA and CDR2 as FQGNSA. CDR3 region: CASSLASGLLLREQYF. Written as DNA, the CDR3 is TGTGCCAGCAGCTTAGCATCTGGCCTGCTACTACGCGAGCAGTACTTC.

This chain joins TRBV5-1 and TRBJ1-4; 7 bases agree with TRBD1. The CDR3 runs to 15 residues. The V gene's germline CDR1 is SGHRS and CDR2 YFSETQ. J was trimmed by 6 bases and V by 2 bases; bases with no gene match: 7. The CDR3 DNA is TGCGCCAGCAGCTTAACGGGACAGACTCATGAAAAACTGTTTTTT. Its translation: CASSLTGQTHEKLFF.

Of note for this clone: Other DNA sequences of this sample code for an identical CDR3. Here the CDR3 DNA reads TGTGCCAGCTCACCCGGGACTTCCTACGAGCAGTACTTC. Residues: CASSPGTSYEQYF. This rearrangement joins TRBV18 to TRBJ2-7; maybe TRBD2 (6 bases). Germline loops: CDR1 KGHSH, CDR2 LQKENI. The CDR3 has 13 residues. The V end was cut by 3 bases, the J end by 1 base, with 7 bases between.

The chain recombines TRBV5-1 with TRBJ2-7, with D possibly being TRBD2 (5 bases). The CDR3 sequence is 12 residues long. Per germline, CDR1 SGHRS and CDR2 YFSETQ. V lost 3 bases and J 2 bases, leaving 6 bases between the germline ends. The CDR3 region has the DNA TGCGCCAGCAGCTCCGGGACCTACGAGCAGTACTTC. Translation gives CASSSGTYEQYF.